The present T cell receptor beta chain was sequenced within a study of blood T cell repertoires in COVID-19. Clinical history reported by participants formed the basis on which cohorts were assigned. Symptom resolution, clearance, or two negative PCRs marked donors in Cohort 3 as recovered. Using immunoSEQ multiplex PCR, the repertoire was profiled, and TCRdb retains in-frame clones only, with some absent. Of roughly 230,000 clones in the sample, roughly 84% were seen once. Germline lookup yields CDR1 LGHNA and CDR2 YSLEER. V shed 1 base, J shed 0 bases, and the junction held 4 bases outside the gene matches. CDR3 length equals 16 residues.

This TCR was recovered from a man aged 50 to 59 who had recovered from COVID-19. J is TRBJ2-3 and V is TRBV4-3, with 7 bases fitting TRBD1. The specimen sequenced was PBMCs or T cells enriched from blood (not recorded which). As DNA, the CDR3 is TGCGCCAGCAGCCAAGGGGCAGGGGGAAGCACAGATACGCAGTATTTT. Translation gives CASSQGAGGSTDTQYF.